The 12 T cell receptor beta chains in this list originate from one sample, sequenced in a study of cytomegalovirus exposure and HLA in healthy donors. Data came from immunoSEQ multiplex PCR; TCRdb stores just in-frame clones and leaves some out. This sample has 150,000 to 200,000 clones, with 86% found just once. The sample taken for sequencing was PBMCs. These receptor sequences come from a woman between 18 and 29 years old in good health and CMV-seronegative.

The chain recombines TRBV5-6 with TRBJ2-1; TRBD2 agrees at 11 bases. V lost 4 bases, J lost 6 bases, and 12 bases stayed unmatched. CDR1 is SGHDT and CDR2 is YYEEEE in the germline V gene. The CDR3 is made up of 17 amino acids. The CDR3 coding sequence is TGTGCCAGCAGCCCATTGGTGGGTAGCGGGAGGGGCAATGAGCAGTTCTTC. Residues: CASSPLVGSGRGNEQFF. The full variable domain, rest sourced from reference TRBV5-6 and TRBJ2-1, is DAGVTQSPTHLIKTRGQQVTLRCSPKSGHDTVSWYQQALGQGPQFIFQYYEEEERQRGNFPDRFSGHQFPNYSSELNVNALLLGDSALYLCASSPLVGSGRGNEQFFGPGTRLTVL.

This clone was seen only a few times. The J gene is TRBJ1-2, the V gene TRBV2; 9 positions match TRBD1. CDR3 length equals 13 residues. With 6 bases clipped from V and 4 bases from J, the junction kept 3 bases outside the gene matches. Germline V gene data show CDR1 as SNHLY and CDR2 as FYNNEI. The CDR3 DNA reads TGTGCCAGCAGGATGACAGGGGGCTATGGCTACACCTTC. Residues: CASRMTGGYGYTF. The full variable domain, in which reference TRBV2 and TRBJ1-2 provide the parts outside the CDR3, is EPEVTQTPSHQVTQMGQEVILRCVPISNHLYFYWYRQILGQKVEFLVSFYNNEISEKSEIFDDQFSVERPDGSNFTLKIRSTKLEDSAMYFCASRMTGGYGYTFGSGTRLTVV.

The CDR3 region is CASSVDGRSTEAFF. The CDR3 region has the DNA TGTGCCAGCAGCGTAGACGGTCGGTCCACTGAAGCTTTCTTT. The chain has TRBV9 and TRBJ1-1; D not resolved. Trimming pared 0 bases from V and 4 bases from J, leaving 10 bases between. Germline values: CDR1 SGDLS, CDR2 YYNGEE. This CDR3 contains 14 residues.

The chain recombines TRBV27 with TRBJ1-1; possibly TRBD1 for D (6 bases). Germline V gene data show CDR1 as MNHEY and CDR2 as SMNVEV (reference sequence). Deletions cut 5 bases from V and 3 bases from J, with 16 bases between. The CDR3 is 15 amino acids. Here the CDR3 reads CASSKYRAGDTEAFF. CDR3 coding DNA: TGTGCCAGCAGTAAGTACAGGGCCGGGGACACTGAAGCTTTCTTT.

This rearrangement joins TRBV30 to TRBJ2-5; TRBD1 agrees at 7 bases. The CDR3 is 13 residues long. Germline CDR1 and CDR2: GTSNPN and SVGIG (reference sequence). Losses at the gene ends were 3 bases for V and 2 bases for J; bases not matched to a gene: 3. The DNA of the CDR3 is TGTGCCTGGAGGGGACAGTTTCAAGAGACCCAGTACTTC. This sequence encodes CAWRGQFQETQYF.

The V gene is TRBV19, the J gene TRBJ1-1, with a possible D match to TRBD1 (5 bases). V lost 3 bases to trimming and J lost 2 bases, with 16 bases between them. The CDR3 runs 16 residues. Looked up from germline, CDR1 is LNHDA and CDR2 is SQIVND (reference sequence). Here the CDR3 reads CASSIRGRSGNTEAFF. The CDR3 bases are TGTGCCAGTAGTATTCGGGGGAGGAGTGGTAACACTGAAGCTTTCTTT. The whole variable domain, filled in from reference TRBV19 and TRBJ1-1, reads DGGITQSPKYLFRKEGQNVTLSCEQNLNHDAMYWYRQDPGQGLRLIYYSQIVNDFQKGDIAEGYSVSREKKESFPLTVTSAQKNPTAFYLCASSIRGRSGNTEAFFGQGTRLTVV.

The sample holds one count of this clone. V and J are TRBV4-1 and TRBJ1-1; D not certain. The CDR3 spans 16 residues. Trimming removed 1 base from V and 0 bases from J, with 12 bases in between. CDR1 and CDR2 from the germline V gene are MGHRA and YSYEKL. CDR3: CASSQGLSFVNTEAFF. The CDR3 DNA sequence: TGCGCCAGCAGCCAAGGGCTCTCGTTTGTGAACACTGAAGCTTTCTTT.

The chain joins TRBV4-3 to TRBJ1-4, with TRBD1 identical over 7 bases. Germline loops: CDR1 LGHNA, CDR2 YSLEER. The CDR3 loop spans 16 amino acids. V dropped 0 bases and J dropped 7; count of bases not matched to a gene: 8. CDR3 sequence reads: CASSQDVGTVFEKLFF. CDR3 nucleotides: TGCGCCAGCAGCCAAGATGTGGGGACAGTCTTTGAAAAACTGTTTTTT.

The genes are TRBV9 and TRBJ2-1; 12 bases fit TRBD2. The CDR3 is 15 amino acids. The germline V gene has CDR1 SGDLS and CDR2 YYNGEE. V shed 3 bases and J 7 bases; nucleotides not matched to a gene: 5. The CDR3: CASSAAGTSGNEQFF. CDR3 in DNA: TGTGCCAGCAGCGCCGCCGGGACTAGCGGGAATGAGCAGTTCTTC.

The rearrangement uses TRBV5-6 and TRBJ2-7, with D tentatively TRBD1 (5 bases). The CDR3 consists of 14 residues. Trimming stripped 0 bases from V and 3 bases from J, with 10 bases between. Germline V gives CDR1 SGHDT, CDR2 YYEEEE. CDR3 nucleotides: TGTGCCAGCAGCTTGGGGCAGGGTAACTACGAGCAGTACTTC. Translation: CASSLGQGNYEQYF.

This sequence joins TRBV9 and TRBJ1-1; tentative D call: TRBD1 (5 bases). The CDR3 sequence is 14 residues long. Trimming took off 4 bases at V and 8 bases at J, with 18 bases between the two ends. CDR1 and CDR2 from the germline V gene are SGDLS and YYNGEE. Here the CDR3 reads CASSSSHRKHEAFF. Written as DNA, the CDR3 is TGTGCCAGCAGCTCATCTCACAGGAAACACGAAGCTTTCTTT.

The genes are TRBV5-1 and TRBJ2-7; 7 bases line up with TRBD1. This CDR3 has 14 amino acids. V dropped 4 bases and J dropped 3; count of bases not matched to a gene: 7. The germline gives CDR1 SGHRS, CDR2 YFSETQ. Here the CDR3 reads CASSHYRGHYEQYF. In DNA, the CDR3 is TGCGCCAGCAGCCACTACAGGGGCCACTACGAGCAGTACTTC. Variable domain in full (rest from reference TRBV5-1 and TRBJ2-7): KAGVTQTPRYLIKTRGQQVTLSCSPISGHRSVSWYQQTPGQGLQFLFEYFSETQRNKGNFPGRFSGRQFSNSRSEMNVSTLELGDSALYLCASSHYRGHYEQYFGPGTRLTVT.